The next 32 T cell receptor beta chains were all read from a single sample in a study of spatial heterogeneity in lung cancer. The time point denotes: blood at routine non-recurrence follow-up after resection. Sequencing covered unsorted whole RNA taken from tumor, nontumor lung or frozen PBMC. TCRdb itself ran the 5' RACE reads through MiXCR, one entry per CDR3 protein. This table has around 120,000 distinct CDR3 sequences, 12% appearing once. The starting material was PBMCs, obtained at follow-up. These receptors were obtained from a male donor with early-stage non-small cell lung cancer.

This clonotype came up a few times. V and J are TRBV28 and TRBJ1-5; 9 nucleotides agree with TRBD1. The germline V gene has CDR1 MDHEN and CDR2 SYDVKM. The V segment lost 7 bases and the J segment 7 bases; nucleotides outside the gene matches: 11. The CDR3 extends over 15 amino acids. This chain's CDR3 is CASNRDRVPHQPQHF. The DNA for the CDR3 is TGTGCCAGCAATAGGGACAGGGTGCCGCACCAGCCCCAGCATTTT.

The CDR3 region has the DNA TGTGCCAGCAGGAGTAGCGGGGACAACCAAGAGACCCAGTACTTC. It specifies CASRSSGDNQETQYF. V and J are TRBV4-2 and TRBJ2-5; 8 bases line up with TRBD2. The V gene end was trimmed by 6 bases and the J gene end by 0 bases; junction bases not matched to a gene: 6. This CDR3 region has 15 residues. Germline assignment: CDR1 LGHNA and CDR2 YNFKEQ.

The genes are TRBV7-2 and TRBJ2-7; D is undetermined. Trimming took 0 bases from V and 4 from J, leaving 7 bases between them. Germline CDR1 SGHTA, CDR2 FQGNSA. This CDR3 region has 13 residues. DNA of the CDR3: TGTGCCAGCAGCTTAGCGCGGCAGTACGAGCAGTACTTC. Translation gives CASSLARQYEQYF.

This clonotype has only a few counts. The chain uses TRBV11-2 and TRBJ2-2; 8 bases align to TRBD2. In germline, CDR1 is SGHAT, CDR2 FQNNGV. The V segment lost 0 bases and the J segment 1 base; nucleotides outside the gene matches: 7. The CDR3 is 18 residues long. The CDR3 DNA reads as TGTGCCAGCAGCTTAGATAGAGTCCTAGCGGGGAACACCGGGGAGCTGTTTTTT. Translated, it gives CASSLDRVLAGNTGELFF.

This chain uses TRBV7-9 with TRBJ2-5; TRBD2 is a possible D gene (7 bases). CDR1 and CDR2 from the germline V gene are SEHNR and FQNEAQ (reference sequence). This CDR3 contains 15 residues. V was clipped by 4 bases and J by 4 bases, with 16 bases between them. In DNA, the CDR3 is TGTGCCAGCAGCTCCACTCCCGGGGGGCGAGAGACCCAGTACTTC. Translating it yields CASSSTPGGRETQYF.

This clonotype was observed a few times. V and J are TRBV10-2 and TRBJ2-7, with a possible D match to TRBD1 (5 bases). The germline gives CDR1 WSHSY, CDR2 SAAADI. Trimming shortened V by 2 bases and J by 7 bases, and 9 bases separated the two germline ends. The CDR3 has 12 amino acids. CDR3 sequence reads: CASSERTGEQYF. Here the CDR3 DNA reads TGCGCCAGCAGTGAGCGAACAGGAGAGCAGTACTTC.

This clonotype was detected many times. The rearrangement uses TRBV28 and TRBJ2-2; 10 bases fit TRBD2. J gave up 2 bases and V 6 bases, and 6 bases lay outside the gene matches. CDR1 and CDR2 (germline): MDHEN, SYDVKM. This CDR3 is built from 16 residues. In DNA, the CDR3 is TGTGCCAGCAGACCCGGGACTAGCGATAACACCGGGGAGCTGTTTTTT. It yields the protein CASRPGTSDNTGELFF.

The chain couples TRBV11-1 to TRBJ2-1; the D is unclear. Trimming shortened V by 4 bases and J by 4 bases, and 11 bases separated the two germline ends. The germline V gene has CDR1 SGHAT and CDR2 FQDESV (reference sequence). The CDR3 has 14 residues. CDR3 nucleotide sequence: TGTGCCAGCAGCTCGGACGTGGGGTACAATGAGCAGTTCTTC. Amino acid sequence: CASSSDVGYNEQFF.

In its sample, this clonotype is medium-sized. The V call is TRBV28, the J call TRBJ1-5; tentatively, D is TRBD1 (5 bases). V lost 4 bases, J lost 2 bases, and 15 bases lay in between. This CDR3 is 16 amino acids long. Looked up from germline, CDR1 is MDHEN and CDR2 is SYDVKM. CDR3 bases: TGTGCCAGCAGTTCCCTCGAATTAGGGGGCAATCAGCCCCAGCATTTT. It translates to CASSSLELGGNQPQHF.

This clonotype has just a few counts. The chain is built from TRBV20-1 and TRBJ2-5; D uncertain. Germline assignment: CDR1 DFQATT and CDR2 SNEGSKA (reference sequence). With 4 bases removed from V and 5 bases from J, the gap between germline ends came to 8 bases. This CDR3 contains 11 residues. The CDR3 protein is CSATDRETQYF. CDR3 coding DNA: TGCAGTGCTACTGACCGTGAGACCCAGTACTTC.

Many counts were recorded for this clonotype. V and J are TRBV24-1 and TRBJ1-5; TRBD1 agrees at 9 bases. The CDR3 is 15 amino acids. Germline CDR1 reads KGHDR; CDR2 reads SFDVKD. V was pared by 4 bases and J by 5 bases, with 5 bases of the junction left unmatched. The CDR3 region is CATSEGTGRDQPQHF. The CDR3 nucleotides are TGTGCCACCAGTGAGGGGACAGGGCGGGATCAGCCCCAGCATTTT.

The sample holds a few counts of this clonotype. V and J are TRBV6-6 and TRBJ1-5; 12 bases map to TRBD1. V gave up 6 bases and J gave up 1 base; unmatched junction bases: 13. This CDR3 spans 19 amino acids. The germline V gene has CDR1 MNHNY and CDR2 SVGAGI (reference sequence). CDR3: CASRTNRDRGPSSNQPQHF. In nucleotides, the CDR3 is TGTGCCAGCAGGACGAACCGGGACAGGGGGCCGTCGAGCAATCAGCCCCAGCATTTT.

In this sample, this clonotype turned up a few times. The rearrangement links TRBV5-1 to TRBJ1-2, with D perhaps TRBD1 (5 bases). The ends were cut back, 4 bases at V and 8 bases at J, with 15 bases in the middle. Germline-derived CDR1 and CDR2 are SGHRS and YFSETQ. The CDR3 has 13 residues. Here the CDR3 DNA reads TGCGCCAGCAGCCCGTATCAGGGAGCGGGCTACACCTTC. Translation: CASSPYQGAGYTF.

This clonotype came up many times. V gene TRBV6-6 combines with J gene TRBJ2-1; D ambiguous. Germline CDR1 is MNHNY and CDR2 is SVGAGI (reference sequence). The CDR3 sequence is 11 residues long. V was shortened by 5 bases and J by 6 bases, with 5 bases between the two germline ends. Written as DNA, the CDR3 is TGTGCCAGCAGTGAAGCCAATGAGCAGTTCTTC. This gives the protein CASSEANEQFF.

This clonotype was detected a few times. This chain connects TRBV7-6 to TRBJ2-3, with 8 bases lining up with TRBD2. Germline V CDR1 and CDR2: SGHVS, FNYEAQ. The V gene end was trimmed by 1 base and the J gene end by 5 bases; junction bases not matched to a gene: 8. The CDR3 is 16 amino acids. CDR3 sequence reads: CASSLEGLAAGDTQYF. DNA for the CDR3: TGTGCCAGCAGCTTAGAAGGACTAGCTGCTGGAGATACGCAGTATTTT.

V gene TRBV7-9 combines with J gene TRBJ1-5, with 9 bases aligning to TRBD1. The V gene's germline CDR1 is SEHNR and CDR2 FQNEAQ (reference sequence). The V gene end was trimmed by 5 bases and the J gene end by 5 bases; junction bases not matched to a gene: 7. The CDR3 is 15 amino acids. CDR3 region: CASSMGQGLDQPQHF. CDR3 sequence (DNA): TGTGCCAGCAGCATGGGACAGGGTTTAGATCAGCCCCAGCATTTT.

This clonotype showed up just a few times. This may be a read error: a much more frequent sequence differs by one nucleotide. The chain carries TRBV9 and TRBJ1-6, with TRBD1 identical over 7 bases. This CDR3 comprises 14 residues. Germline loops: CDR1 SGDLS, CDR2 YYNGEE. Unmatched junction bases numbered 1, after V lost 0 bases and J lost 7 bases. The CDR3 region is CASSVGGGNSPLHF. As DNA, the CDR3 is TGTGCCAGCAGCGTAGGAGGGGGCAATTCACCCCTCCACTTT. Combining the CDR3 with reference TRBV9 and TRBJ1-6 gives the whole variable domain DSGVTQTPKHLITATGQRVTLRCSPRSGDLSVYWYQQSLDQGLQFLIQYYNGEERAKGNILERFSAQQFPDLHSELNLSSLELGDSALYFCASSVGGGNSPLHFGNGTRLTVT.

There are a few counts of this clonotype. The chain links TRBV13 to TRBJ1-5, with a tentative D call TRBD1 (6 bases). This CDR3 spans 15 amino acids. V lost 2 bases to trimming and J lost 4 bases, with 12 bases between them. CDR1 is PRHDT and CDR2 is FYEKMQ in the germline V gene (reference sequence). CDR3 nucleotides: TGTGCCAGCAGCTTACGGGGGGGCCGGAATCAGCCCCAGCATTTT. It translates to CASSLRGGRNQPQHF.

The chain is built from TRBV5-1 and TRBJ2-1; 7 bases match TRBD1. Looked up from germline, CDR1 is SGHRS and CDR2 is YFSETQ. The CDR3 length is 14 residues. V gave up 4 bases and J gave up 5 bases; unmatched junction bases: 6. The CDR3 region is CASSPTGTHNEQFF. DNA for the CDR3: TGCGCCAGCAGCCCGACAGGGACACACAATGAGCAGTTCTTC. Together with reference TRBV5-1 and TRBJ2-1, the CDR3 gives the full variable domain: KAGVTQTPRYLIKTRGQQVTLSCSPISGHRSVSWYQQTPGQGLQFLFEYFSETQRNKGNFPGRFSGRQFSNSRSEMNVSTLELGDSALYLCASSPTGTHNEQFFGPGTRLTVL.

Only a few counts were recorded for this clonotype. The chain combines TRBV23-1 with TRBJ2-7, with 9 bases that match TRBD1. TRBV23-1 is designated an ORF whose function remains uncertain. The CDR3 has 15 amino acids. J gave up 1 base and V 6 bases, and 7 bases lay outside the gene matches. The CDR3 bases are TGCGCCAGCAGCGCGGGACAGGGACGTTCCTACGAGCAGTACTTC. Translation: CASSAGQGRSYEQYF.

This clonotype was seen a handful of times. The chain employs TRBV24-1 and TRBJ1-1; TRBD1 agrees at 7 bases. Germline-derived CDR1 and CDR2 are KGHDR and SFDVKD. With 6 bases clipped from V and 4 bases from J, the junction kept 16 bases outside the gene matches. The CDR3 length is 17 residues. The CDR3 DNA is TGTGCCACCAGTTCGGGTCCAGACAAGGGGGCGCGCACTGAAGCTTTCTTT. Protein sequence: CATSSGPDKGARTEAFF.

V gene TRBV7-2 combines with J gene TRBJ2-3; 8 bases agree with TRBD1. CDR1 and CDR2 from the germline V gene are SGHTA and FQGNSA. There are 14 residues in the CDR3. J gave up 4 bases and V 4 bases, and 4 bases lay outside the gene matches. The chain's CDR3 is CASSYRTGPDTQYF. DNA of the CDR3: TGTGCCAGCAGCTACCGGACAGGGCCAGATACGCAGTATTTT. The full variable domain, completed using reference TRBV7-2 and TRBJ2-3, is GAGVSQSPSNKVTEKGKDVELRCDPISGHTALYWYRQSLGQGLEFLIYFQGNSAPDKSGLPSDRFSAERTGGSVSTLTIQRTQQEDSAVYLCASSYRTGPDTQYFGPGTRLTVL.

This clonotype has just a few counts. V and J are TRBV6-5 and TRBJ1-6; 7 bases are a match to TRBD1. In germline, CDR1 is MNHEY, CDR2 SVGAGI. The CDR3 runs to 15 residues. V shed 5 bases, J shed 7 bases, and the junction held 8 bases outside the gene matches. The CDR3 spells CASSRQGRVNSPLHF. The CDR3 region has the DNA TGTGCCAGCAGTCGACAGGGACGCGTGAATTCACCCCTCCACTTT.

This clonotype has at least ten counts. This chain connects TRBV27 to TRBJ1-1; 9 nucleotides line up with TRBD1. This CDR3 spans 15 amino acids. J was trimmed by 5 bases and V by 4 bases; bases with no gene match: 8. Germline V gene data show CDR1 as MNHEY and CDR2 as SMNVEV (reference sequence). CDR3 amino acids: CASSSWTGDRTEAFF. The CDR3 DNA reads TGTGCCAGCAGTTCCTGGACAGGGGACCGAACTGAAGCTTTCTTT.

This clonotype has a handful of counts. CDR3 nucleotide sequence: TGTGCCAGCATGGTCGGACAGTTCAATCAGCCCCAGCATTTT. Residues: CASMVGQFNQPQHF. This rearrangement joins TRBV6-1 to TRBJ1-5, with D perhaps matching TRBD1 (6 bases). V was trimmed by 7 bases and J by 3 bases, leaving 13 bases between them. The CDR3 loop spans 14 amino acids. CDR1 MNHNS and CDR2 SASEGT come from the germline V gene.

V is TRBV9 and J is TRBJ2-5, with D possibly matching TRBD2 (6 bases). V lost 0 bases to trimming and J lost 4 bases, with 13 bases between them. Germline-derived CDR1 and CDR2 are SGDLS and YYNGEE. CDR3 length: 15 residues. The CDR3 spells CASSVGTGGAETQYF. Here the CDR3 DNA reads TGTGCCAGCAGCGTAGGAACAGGAGGGGCAGAGACCCAGTACTTC.

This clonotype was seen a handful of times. The CDR3 spells CSARNPLGDQPQHF. The CDR3 DNA sequence: TGCAGTGCTAGAAACCCACTGGGAGATCAGCCCCAGCATTTT. The chain is built from TRBV20-1 and TRBJ1-5; D unresolved. CDR3 length: 14 amino acids. The V and J ends lost 2 bases and 5 bases respectively, with 13 bases between them. Germline V gene data show CDR1 as DFQATT and CDR2 as SNEGSKA (reference sequence).

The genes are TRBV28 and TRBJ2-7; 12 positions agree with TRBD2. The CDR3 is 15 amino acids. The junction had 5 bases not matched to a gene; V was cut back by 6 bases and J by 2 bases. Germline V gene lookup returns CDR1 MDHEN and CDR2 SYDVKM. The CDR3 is CASSPTSGGAYEQYF. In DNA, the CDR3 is TGTGCCAGCAGCCCGACTAGCGGGGGAGCCTACGAGCAGTACTTC.

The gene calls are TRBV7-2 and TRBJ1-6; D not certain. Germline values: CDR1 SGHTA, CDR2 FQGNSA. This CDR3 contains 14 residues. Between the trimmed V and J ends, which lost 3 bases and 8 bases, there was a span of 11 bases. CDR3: CASSFPRIDSPLHF. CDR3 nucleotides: TGTGCCAGCAGCTTTCCGCGGATTGATTCACCCCTCCACTTT. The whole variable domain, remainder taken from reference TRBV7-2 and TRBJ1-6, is GAGVSQSPSNKVTEKGKDVELRCDPISGHTALYWYRQSLGQGLEFLIYFQGNSAPDKSGLPSDRFSAERTGGSVSTLTIQRTQQEDSAVYLCASSFPRIDSPLHFGNGTRLTVT.

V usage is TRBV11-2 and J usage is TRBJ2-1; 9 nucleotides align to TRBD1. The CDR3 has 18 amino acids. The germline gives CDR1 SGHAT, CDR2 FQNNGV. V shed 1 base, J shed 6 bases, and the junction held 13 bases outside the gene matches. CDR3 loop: CASSLGLLWGQGFNEQFF. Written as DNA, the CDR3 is TGTGCCAGCAGCTTAGGGCTCCTATGGGGACAGGGTTTCAATGAGCAGTTCTTC.

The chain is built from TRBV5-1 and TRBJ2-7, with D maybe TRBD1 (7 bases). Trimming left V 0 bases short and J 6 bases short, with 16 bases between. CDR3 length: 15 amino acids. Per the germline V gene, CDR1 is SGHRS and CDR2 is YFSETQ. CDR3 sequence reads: CASSLADRRGGEQYF. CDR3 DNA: TGCGCCAGCAGCTTGGCGGACAGGAGGGGCGGCGAGCAGTACTTC.

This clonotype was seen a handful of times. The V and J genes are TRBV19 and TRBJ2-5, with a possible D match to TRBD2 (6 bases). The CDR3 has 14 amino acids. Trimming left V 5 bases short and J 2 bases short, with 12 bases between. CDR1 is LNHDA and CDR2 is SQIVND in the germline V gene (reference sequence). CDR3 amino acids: CASSGGTGQETQYF. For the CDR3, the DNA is TGTGCCAGTAGTGGGGGGACCGGGCAAGAGACCCAGTACTTC.